These T cell receptor beta chains were read from a single sample in a study of blood T cell repertoires in COVID-19. Sequencing was performed with immunoSEQ multiplex PCR; in TCRdb, only in-frame clones are kept and a portion is missing. The sample includes some 350,000 clones, about 90% of them seen just once. Input material: PBMCs or T cells enriched from blood (not recorded which). These receptors were collected from a man younger than 45 who had recovered from COVID-19. Each CDR3 is given with its conserved first and last residue. A D gene is named only where the DNA matches it firmly. Not all rows give a size; the values are once, few, many and, for expanded clones, a class.

TRBD1,TRBV5-1,TRBJ1-5,once,TGCGCCAGCAGCCCTACAGGGGATCAGCCCCAGCATTTT,CASSPTGDQPQHF
-,TRBV3-1/TRBV3-2,TRBJ2-5,once,TGTGCCAGCAGCCATTCGGGGGGCCGGGGTTCCCCTTACTTC,CASSHSGGRGSPYF
TRBD1,TRBV3-1/TRBV3-2,TRBJ2-3,-,TGTGCCAGCAGCCACAGACAGGGGGCCGCAGATACGCAGTATTTT,CASSHRQGAADTQYF
-,TRBV9,TRBJ2-3,-,TGTGCCAGCAGCGTATCGCTCGACGCGGCTGGCACAGATACGCAGTATTTT,CASSVSLDAAGTDTQYF
TRBD1,TRBV28,TRBJ2-7,-,TGTGCCACCTTCCGGACAGGGTATAGCGAGCAGTACTTC,CATFRTGYSEQYF
TRBD1,TRBV30,TRBJ2-1,-,TGTGCCTGGAGTGTGATAGCAGGGGGCGGTGAGCAGTTCTTC,CAWSVIAGGGEQFF
TRBD1,TRBV5-1,TRBJ1-2,-,TGCGCCAGCAGCAGGGACAGAAACTATGGCTACACCTTC,CASSRDRNYGYTF
TRBD1,TRBV5-1,TRBJ1-2,-,TGCGCCAGCAGCTTGGGGACAGGGAGTGGCTACACCTTC,CASSLGTGSGYTF
-,TRBV5-1,TRBJ2-5,once,TGCGCCAGCAGCCAGTCGGCCACTAGCCAATACCAAGAGACCCAGTACTTC,CASSQSATSQYQETQYF
TRBD2,TRBV29-1,TRBJ2-2,-,TGCAGCGTTCGGAGCGGGGGGAACACCGGGGAGCTGTTTTTT,CSVRSGGNTGELFF
-,TRBV13,TRBJ1-1,once,TGTGCCAGCAGCTTAGCGGATTTAGCGAACACTGAAGCTTTCTTT,CASSLADLANTEAFF
TRBD1,TRBV6-5,TRBJ1-1,-,TGTGCCAGCAGTTACGGGACAGGGGGCTTGAACACTGAAGCTTTCTTT,CASSYGTGGLNTEAFF
TRBD1,TRBV4-2,TRBJ1-1,-,TGTGCCAGCAGCCAAGATCCAGGGGGAAAGGGCACTGAAGCTTTCTTT,CASSQDPGGKGTEAFF
TRBD1,TRBV24-1,TRBJ1-2,-,TGTGCCACCAGTGATGCACAGGGGGGGGATGGCTACACCTTC,CATSDAQGGDGYTF
-,TRBV11-2,TRBJ1-1,-,TGTGCCAGCAGCTTGGGCAGCAACACTGAAGCTTTCTTT,CASSLGSNTEAFF
TRBD1,TRBV23-1,TRBJ2-7,-,TGCGCCAGCAGGCGAACCGGGACAGGGGTCGAGCAGTACTTC,CASRRTGTGVEQYF
-,TRBV5-1,TRBJ1-4,once,TGCGCCAGCAGCTTGGCGAATGAAAAACTGTTTTTT,CASSLANEKLFF
TRBD1,TRBV5-1,TRBJ1-5,-,TGCGCCAGCAGCTTGGAACGGGACAGGGTTTGCTGGTGCAATCAGCCCCAGCATTTT,CASSLERDRVCWCNQPQHF
TRBD1,TRBV13,TRBJ2-6,-,TGTGCCAGCAGCGCCGGGACAGGGGCGCGGGGGGCCAACGTCCTGACTTTC,CASSAGTGARGANVLTF
-,TRBV5-1,TRBJ2-7,-,TGCGCCAGCAGCTTGGCCTCGGACGGGAGACACGAGCAGTACTTC,CASSLASDGRHEQYF
-,TRBV19,TRBJ2-2,-,TGTGCCACCGACGGGCGTCAGGGGTTAACCGAGGGCACCGGGGAGCTGTTTTTT,CATDGRQGLTEGTGELFF
-,TRBV5-1,TRBJ2-7,-,TGCGCCAGCAGCTCGGGACTGTCTCAAGGTCACGAGCAGTACTTC,CASSSGLSQGHEQYF
-,TRBV12-2,TRBJ1-6,-,TGTGCAAGTCGCTTAGCGAGGGGACAGAGCTCCTATAATTCACCCCTCCACTTT,CASRLARGQSSYNSPLHF
-,TRBV21-1,TRBJ2-1,-,TGTGCCAGCAGCAAAGAGGCTAGCGGCGGTTTGGGTGAGCAGTTCTTC,CASSKEASGGLGEQFF
-,TRBV28,TRBJ1-2,-,TGTGCCAGCAGTTTCGGCGGGCCTAACTATGGCTACACCTTC,CASSFGGPNYGYTF
TRBD1,TRBV5-1,TRBJ1-6,-,TGCGCCAGCAGCCAGGAACCCGGGACAGACTATAATTCACCCCTCCACTTT,CASSQEPGTDYNSPLHF
TRBD2,TRBV7-2,TRBJ2-5,-,TGTGCCAGCAGCTTAGGAATTAGCGGGGGGGAGACCCAGTACTTC,CASSLGISGGETQYF
-,TRBV28,TRBJ1-4,-,TGTGCCAGCAGTTTATATGGGGAGGATAATGAAAAACTGTTTTTT,CASSLYGEDNEKLFF